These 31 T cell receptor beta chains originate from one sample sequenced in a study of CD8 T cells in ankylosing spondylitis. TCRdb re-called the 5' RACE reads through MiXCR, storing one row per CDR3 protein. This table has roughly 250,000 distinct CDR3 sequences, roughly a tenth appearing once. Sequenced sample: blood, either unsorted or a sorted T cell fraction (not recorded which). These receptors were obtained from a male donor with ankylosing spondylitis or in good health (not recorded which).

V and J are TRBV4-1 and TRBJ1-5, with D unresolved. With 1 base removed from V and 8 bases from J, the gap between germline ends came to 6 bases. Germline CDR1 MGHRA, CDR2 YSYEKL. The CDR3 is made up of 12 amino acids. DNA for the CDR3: TGCGCCAGCAGCCAAGGGGGAGAGCCCCAGCATTTT. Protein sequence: CASSQGGEPQHF.

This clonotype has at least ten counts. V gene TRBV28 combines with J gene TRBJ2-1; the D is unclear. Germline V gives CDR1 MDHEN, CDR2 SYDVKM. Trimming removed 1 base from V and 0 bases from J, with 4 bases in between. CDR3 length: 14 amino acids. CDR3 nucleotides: TGTGCCAGCAGTTTATCGAGCTCCTACAATGAGCAGTTCTTC. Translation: CASSLSSSYNEQFF. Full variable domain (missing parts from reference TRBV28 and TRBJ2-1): DVKVTQSSRYLVKRTGEKVFLECVQDMDHENMFWYRQDPGLGLRLIYFSYDVKMKEKGDIPEGYSVSREKKERFSLILESASTNQTSMYLCASSLSSSYNEQFFGPGTRLTVL.

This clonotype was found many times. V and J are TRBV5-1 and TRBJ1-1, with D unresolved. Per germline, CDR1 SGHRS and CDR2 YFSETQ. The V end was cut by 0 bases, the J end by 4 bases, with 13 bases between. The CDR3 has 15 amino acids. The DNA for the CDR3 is TGCGCCAGCAGCTTGGCCGAGGGAGGAGGCACTGAAGCTTTCTTT. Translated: CASSLAEGGGTEAFF.

The CDR3 loop reads CASSFGMGFQPQHF. The CDR3 DNA follows: TGTGCCAGCAGTTTTGGGATGGGTTTCCAGCCCCAGCATTTT. J is TRBJ1-5 and V is TRBV12-3 or TRBV12-4; D remains unclear. Between the trimmed V and J ends, which lost 3 bases and 7 bases, there was a span of 13 bases. The CDR3 spans 14 residues.

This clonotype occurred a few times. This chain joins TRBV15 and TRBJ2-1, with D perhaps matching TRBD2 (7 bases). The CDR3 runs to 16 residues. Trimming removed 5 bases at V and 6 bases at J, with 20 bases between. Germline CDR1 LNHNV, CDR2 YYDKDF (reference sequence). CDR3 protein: CATSRGGLAASNEQFF. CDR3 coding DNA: TGTGCCACCAGCCGAGGGGGGCTAGCGGCTTCCAATGAGCAGTTCTTC.

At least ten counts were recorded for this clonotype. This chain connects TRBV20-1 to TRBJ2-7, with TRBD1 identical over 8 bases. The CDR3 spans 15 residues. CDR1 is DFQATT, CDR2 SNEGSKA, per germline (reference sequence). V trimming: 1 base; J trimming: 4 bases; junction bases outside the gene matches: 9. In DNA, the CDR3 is TGCAGTGCTAGAGCGGCAGGGGGCGAGCAGTACGAGCAGTACTTC. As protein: CSARAAGGEQYEQYF.

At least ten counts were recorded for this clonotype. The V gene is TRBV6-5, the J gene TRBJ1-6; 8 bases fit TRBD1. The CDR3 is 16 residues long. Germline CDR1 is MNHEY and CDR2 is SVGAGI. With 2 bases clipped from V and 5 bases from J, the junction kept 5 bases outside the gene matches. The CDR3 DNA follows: TGTGCCAGCAGTTACAGGACAGGGAGAGATAATTCACCCCTCCACTTT. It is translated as CASSYRTGRDNSPLHF.

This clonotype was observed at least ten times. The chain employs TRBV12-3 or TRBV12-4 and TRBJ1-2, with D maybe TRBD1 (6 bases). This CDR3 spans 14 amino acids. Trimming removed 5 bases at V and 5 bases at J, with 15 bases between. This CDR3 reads CASSPDRMGYGYTF. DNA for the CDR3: TGTGCCAGCAGTCCGGACAGAATGGGTTATGGCTACACCTTC.

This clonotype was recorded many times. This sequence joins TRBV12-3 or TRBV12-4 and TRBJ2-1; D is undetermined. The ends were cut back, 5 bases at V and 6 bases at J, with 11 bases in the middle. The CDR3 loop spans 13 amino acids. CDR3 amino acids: CASSPGPFNEQFF. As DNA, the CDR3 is TGTGCCAGCAGTCCAGGACCCTTCAATGAGCAGTTCTTC.

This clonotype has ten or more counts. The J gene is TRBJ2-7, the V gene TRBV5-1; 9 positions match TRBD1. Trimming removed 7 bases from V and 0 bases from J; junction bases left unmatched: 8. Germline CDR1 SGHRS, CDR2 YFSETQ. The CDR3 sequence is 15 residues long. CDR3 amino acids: CASSQGTGISYEQYF. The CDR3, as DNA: TGCGCCAGCTCCCAAGGGACAGGGATCTCCTACGAGCAGTACTTC.

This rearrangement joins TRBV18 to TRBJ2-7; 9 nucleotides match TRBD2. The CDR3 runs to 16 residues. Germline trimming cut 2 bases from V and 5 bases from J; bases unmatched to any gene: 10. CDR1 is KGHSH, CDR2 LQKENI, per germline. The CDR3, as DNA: TGTGCCAGCTCACCAAGCTGGGCTAGCGGGGTAAACGAGCAGTACTTC. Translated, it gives CASSPSWASGVNEQYF.

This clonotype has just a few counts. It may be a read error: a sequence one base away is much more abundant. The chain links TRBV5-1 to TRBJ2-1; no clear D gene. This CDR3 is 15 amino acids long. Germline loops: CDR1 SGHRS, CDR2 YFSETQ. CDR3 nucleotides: TGCGTCAGCAGCTTGGAATCTAGCTCCTACAATGAGCAGTTCTTC. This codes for CVSSLESSSYNEQFF.

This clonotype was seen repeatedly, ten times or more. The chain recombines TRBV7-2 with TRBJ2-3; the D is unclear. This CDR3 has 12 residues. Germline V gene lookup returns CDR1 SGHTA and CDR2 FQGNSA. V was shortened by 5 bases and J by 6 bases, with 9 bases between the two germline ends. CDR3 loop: CASSKTGDTQYF. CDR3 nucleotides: TGTGCCAGCAGCAAGACTGGGGATACGCAGTATTTT.

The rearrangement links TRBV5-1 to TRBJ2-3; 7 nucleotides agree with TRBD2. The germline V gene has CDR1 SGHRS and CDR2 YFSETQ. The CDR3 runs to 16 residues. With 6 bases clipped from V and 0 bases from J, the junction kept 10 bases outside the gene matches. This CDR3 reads CASTIVASGSTDTQYF. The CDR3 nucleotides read TGCGCCAGCACCATAGTGGCTAGCGGAAGCACAGATACGCAGTATTTT.

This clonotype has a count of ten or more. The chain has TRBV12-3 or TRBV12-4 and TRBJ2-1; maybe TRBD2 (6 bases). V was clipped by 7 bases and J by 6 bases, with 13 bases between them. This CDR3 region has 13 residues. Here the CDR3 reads CASNTQAGNEQFF. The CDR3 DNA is TGTGCCAGCAACACCCAAGCGGGCAATGAGCAGTTCTTC.

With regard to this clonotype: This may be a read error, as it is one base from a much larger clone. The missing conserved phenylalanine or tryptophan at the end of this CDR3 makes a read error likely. CDR3 in amino acids: CSASRTDTYEQYS. The CDR3 bases are TGCAGTGCTAGTAGAACAGACACCTACGAGCAGTACTCC. J is TRBJ2-7 and V is TRBV20-1; no clear D. Trimming removed 3 bases from V and 2 bases from J, with 11 bases in between. Germline V lookup: CDR1 DFQATT, CDR2 SNEGSKA (reference sequence). The CDR3 runs to 13 residues.

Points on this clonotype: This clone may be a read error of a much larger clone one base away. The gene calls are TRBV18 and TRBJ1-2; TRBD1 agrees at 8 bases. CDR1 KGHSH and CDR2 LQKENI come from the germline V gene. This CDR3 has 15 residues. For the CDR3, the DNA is TGTACCAGCTCACCAGGGACAGGCTCTTGGTATGGCTACACCTTC. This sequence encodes CTSSPGTGSWYGYTF.

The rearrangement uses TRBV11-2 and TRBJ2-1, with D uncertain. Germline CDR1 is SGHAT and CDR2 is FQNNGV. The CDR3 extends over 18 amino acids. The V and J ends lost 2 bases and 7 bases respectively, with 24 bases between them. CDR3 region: CASSLNRHSARVSNEQFF. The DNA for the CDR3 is TGTGCCAGCAGCTTAAATCGTCATTCGGCTCGGGTCTCGAATGAGCAGTTCTTC.

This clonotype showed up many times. In DNA, the CDR3 is TGCGCCAGTAGGATTAGCGGTCAAGAGACCCAGTACTTC. This encodes CASRISGQETQYF. The chain recombines TRBV5-1 with TRBJ2-5, with D maybe TRBD2 (6 bases). Germline V gene lookup returns CDR1 SGHRS and CDR2 YFSETQ. V lost 8 bases and J 2 bases, leaving 13 bases between the germline ends. This CDR3 spans 13 amino acids.

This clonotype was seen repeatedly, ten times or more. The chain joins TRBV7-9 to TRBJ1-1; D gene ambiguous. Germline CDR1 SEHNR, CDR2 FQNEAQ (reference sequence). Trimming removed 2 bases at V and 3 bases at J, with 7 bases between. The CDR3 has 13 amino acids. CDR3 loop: CASSLKGYTEAFF. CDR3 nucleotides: TGTGCCAGCAGCTTAAAAGGATACACTGAAGCTTTCTTT.

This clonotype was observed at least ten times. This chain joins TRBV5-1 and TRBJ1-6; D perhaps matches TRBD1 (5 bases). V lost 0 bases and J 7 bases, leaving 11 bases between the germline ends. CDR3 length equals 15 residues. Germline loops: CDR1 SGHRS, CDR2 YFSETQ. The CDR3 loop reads CASSLDGARNSPLHF. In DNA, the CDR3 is TGCGCCAGCAGCTTGGATGGGGCGAGGAATTCACCCCTCCACTTT.

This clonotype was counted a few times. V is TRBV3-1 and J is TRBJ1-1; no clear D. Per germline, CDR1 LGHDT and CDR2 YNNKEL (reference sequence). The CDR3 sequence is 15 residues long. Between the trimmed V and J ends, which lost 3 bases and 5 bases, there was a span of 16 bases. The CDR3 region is CASSQVNSGRTEAFF. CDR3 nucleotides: TGTGCCAGCAGCCAGGTAAACAGCGGAAGGACTGAAGCTTTCTTT.

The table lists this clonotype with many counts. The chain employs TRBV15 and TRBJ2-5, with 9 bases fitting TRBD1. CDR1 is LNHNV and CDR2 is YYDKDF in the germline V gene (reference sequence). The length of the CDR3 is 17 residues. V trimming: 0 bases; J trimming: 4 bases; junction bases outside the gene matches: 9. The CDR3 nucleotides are TGTGCCACCAGCAGAGATTATGGGCGACAGGGGGGAGAGACCCAGTACTTC. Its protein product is CATSRDYGRQGGETQYF.

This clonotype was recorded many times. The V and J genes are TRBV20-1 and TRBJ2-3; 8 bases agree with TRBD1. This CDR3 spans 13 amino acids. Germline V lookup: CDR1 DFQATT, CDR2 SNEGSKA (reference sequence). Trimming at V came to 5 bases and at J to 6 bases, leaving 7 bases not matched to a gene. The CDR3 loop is CSAGRQGRDTQYF. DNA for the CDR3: TGCAGTGCTGGACGACAGGGGAGGGATACGCAGTATTTT.

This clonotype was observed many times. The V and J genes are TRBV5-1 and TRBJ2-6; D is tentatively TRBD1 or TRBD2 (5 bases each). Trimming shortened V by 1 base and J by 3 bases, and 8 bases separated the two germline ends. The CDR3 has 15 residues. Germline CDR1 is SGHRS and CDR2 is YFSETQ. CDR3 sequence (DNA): TGCGCCAGCAGCTTGATGGGGGATGGGGCCAACGTCCTGACTTTC. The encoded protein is CASSLMGDGANVLTF.

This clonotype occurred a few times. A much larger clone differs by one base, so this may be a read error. CDR3 residues: CASTGTGGCLRGYTF. The CDR3 DNA reads as TGTGCCAGCACCGGGACAGGGGGATGCCTTCGGGGCTACACCTTC. The rearrangement joins TRBV6-1 to TRBJ1-2; 11 positions agree with TRBD1. Losses at the gene ends were 7 bases for V and 8 bases for J; bases not matched to a gene: 12. The CDR3 runs to 15 residues. CDR1 and CDR2 from the germline V gene are MNHNS and SASEGT.

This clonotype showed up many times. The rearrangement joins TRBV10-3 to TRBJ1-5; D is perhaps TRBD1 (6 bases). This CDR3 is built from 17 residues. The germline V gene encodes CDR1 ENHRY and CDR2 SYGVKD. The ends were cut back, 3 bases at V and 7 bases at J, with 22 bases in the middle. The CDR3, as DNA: TGTGCCATCAGTGATTCAGGGGTAATCTCGTGGGGCCAGCCCCAGCATTTT. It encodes CAISDSGVISWGQPQHF.

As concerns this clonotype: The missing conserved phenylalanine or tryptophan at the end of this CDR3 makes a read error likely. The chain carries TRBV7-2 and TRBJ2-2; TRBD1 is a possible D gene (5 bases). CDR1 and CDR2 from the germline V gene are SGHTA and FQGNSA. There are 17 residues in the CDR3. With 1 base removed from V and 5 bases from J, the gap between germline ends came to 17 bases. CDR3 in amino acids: CASSLVGHPKRTGELFL. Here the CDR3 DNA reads TGTGCCAGCAGCTTAGTTGGACATCCAAAGAGGACCGGGGAGCTGTTTTTA.

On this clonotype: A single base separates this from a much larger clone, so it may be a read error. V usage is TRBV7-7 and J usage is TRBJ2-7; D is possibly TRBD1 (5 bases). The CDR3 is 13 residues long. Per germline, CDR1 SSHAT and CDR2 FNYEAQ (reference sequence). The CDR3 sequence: CASTPLWGYKQYF. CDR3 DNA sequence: TGTGCCAGCACCCCTTTGTGGGGCTACAAGCAGTACTTC.

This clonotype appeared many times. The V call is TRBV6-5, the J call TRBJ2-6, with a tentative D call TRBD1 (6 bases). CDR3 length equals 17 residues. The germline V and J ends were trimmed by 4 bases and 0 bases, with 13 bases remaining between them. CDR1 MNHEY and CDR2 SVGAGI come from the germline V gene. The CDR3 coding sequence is TGTGCCAGCAGTTCTTTGACAGGACCCTCTGGGGCCAACGTCCTGACTTTC. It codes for CASSSLTGPSGANVLTF.

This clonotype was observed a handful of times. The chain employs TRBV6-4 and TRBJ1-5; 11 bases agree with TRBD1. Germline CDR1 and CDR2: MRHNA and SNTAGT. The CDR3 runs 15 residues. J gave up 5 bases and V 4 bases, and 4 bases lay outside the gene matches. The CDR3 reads CASSGPGQGDQPQHF. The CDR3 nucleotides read TGTGCCAGCAGTGGACCGGGACAGGGGGATCAGCCCCAGCATTTT.